This TCR beta chain was found in a study of T cell responses to AZD1222 COVID-19 vaccine. The table came from immunoSEQ multiplex PCR; TCRdb's copy has only in-frame clones and leaves some out. The sample contains 140,000 to 150,000 clones, 82% of which appear only once. The V and J ends lost 0 bases and 1 base, in that order; junction bases with no gene match: 1. This CDR3 is 15 amino acids long. Germline-derived CDR1 and CDR2 are MNHEY and SVGAGI. This TCR was recovered from an adult in good health. The material sequenced was peripheral blood, taken on day 0 of MenACWY control vaccination. The rearrangement joins TRBV6-5 to TRBJ1-2, with TRBD1 identical over 8 bases. CDR3 coding DNA: TGTGCCAGCAGTTACTCGGGACAGGTTAACTATGGCTACACCTTC. It yields the protein CASSYSGQVNYGYTF.